This T cell receptor (beta chain) was recorded in a study of T cell repertoires in cytomegalovirus infection. One entry per CDR3 protein results from TCRdb running MiXCR on the reads. Here the sample spans nearly 700,000 distinct CDR3 sequences, around 30% being singletons. From germline, CDR1 is SGDLS and CDR2 YYNGEE. This CDR3 comprises 15 residues. Trimming removed 4 bases at V and 6 bases at J, with 14 bases between. Points on this clonotype: What it binds is not known.

The rearrangement joins TRBV9 to TRBJ1-6; D not certain. The specimen was cultured PBMCs, collected from culture after CMV antigen stimulation. This sequence was found in a human donor in good health (CMV status not recorded). Some clones in this sample may be carry-over from other donors' samples. CDR3 nucleotides: TGTGCCAGCAGCTACCGGGTTTCTGGTAATTCACCCCTCCACTTT. Protein: CASSYRVSGNSPLHF.